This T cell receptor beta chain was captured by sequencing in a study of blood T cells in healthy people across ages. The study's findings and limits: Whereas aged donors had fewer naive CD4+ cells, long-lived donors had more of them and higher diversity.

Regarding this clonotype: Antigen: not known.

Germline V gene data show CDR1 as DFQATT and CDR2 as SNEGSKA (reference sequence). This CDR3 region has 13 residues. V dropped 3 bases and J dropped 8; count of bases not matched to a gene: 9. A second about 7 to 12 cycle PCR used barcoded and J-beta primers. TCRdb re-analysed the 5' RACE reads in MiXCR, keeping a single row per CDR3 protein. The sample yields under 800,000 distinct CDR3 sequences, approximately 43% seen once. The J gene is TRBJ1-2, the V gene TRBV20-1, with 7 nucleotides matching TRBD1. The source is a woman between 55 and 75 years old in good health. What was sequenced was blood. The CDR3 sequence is CSASEKGAGGYTF. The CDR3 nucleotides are TGCAGTGCTAGTGAAAAGGGGGCCGGGGGCTACACCTTC.